The sequence of this T cell receptor (beta chain) was determined in a study of neurological immune-mediated disorders. Study-wide points: TCR-beta repertoires seemed private in all groups, with no expanded CDR3 amino acid sequences shared.

2 million unsorted PBMCs were stored in RNAlater at -80 °C before RNA extraction. Germline CDR1 reads LNHNV; CDR2 reads YYDKDF (reference sequence). The germline V and J ends were trimmed by 8 bases and 0 bases, with 8 bases remaining between them. This CDR3 is 13 amino acids long. It was by 5'RACE with 10-nucleotide random UMIs that the cDNA was made. TCRdb re-called the 5' RACE reads with MiXCR, one entry per CDR3 protein. The profile covers approximately 50,000 distinct CDR3 sequences, with about 3.7% appearing a single time and 5.9% taken by the ten largest. This clonotype was counted ten times or more. Its antigen is unknown.

Specimen: PBMCs. The J gene is TRBJ1-5, the V gene TRBV15; D remains ambiguous. This clonotype originated in a man between 35 and 55 years old with multiple sclerosis. CDR3 bases: TGTGCCACCGCCCGGGATAGCAATCAGCCCCAGCATTTT. It specifies CATARDSNQPQHF.